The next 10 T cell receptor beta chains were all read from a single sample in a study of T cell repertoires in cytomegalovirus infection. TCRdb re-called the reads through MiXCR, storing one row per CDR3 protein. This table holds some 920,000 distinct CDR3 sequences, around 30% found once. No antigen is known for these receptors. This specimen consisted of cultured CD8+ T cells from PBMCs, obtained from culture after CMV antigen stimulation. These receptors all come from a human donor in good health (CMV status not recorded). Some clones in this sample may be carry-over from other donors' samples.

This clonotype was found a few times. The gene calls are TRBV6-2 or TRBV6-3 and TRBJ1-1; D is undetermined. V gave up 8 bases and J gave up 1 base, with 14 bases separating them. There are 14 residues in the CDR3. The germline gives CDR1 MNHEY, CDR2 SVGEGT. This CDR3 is CASYLVPGNTEAFF. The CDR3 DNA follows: TGTGCCAGCTACCTCGTCCCAGGGAACACTGAAGCTTTCTTT.

The CDR3 bases are TGTGCCAGCAGAGGATCGTATGGCTACACCTTC. It is translated as CASRGSYGYTF. The chain carries TRBV2 and TRBJ1-2; the D is unclear. CDR3 length: 11 amino acids. Trimming took 6 bases from V and 5 from J, leaving 7 bases between them. The germline CDR1 and CDR2 sequences are SNHLY and FYNNEI. Based on the CDR3 plus reference TRBV2 and TRBJ1-2, the full variable domain is EPEVTQTPSHQVTQMGQEVILRCVPISNHLYFYWYRQILGQKVEFLVSFYNNEISEKSEIFDDQFSVERPDGSNFTLKIRSTKLEDSAMYFCASRGSYGYTFGSGTRLTVV.

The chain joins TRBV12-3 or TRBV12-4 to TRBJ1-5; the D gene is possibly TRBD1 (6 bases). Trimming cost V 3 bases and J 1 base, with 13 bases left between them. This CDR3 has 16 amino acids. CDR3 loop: CASSFSRRGSNQPQHF. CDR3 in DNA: TGTGCCAGCAGTTTCTCGAGGAGGGGGAGCAATCAGCCCCAGCATTTT.

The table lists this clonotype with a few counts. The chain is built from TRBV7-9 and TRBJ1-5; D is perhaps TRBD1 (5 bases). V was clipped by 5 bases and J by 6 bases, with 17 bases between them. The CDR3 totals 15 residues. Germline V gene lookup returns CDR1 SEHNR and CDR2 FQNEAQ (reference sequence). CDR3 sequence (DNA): TGTGCCAGCAGCAACCCGGACACGGGGTCTCAGCCCCAGCATTTT. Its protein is CASSNPDTGSQPQHF.

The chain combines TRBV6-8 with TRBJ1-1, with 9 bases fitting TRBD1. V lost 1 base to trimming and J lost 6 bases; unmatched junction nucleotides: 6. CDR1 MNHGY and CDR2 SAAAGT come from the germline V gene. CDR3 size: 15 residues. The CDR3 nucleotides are TGTGCCAGCAGTTACTTAGGGACAGGGCTCCCTGAAGCTTTCTTT. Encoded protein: CASSYLGTGLPEAFF.

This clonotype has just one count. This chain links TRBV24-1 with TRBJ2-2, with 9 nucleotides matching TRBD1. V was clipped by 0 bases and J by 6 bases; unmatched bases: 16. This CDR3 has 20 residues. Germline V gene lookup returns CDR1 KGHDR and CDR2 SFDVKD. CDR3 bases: TGTGCCACCAGTGATTTGCAGGGTACGGGACAGGGAAGATTCGCCGGGGAGCTGTTTTTT. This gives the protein CATSDLQGTGQGRFAGELFF.

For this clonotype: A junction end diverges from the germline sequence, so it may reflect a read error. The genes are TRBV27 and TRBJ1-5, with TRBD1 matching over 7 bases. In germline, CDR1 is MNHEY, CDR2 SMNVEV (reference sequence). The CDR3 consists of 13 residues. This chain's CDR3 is CANSTRGRQPQHF. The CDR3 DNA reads TGTGCCAACAGTACCAGGGGGAGACAGCCCCAGCATTTT.

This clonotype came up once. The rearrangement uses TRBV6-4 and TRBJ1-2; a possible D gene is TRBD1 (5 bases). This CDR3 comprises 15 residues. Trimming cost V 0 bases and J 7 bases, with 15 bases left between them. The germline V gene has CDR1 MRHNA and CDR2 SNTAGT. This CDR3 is CASSDSNPTVRGYTF. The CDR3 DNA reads TGTGCCAGCAGTGACTCGAACCCGACAGTGCGTGGCTACACCTTC.

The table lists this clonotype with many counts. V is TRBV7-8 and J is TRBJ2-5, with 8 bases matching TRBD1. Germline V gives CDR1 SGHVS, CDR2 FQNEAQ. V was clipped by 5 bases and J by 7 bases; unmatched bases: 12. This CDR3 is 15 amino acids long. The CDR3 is CASSAATGVARTQYF. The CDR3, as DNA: TGTGCCAGCAGCGCCGCGACAGGGGTCGCTAGGACCCAGTACTTC. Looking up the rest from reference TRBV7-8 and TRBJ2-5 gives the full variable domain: GAGVSQSPRYKVAKRGQDVALRCDPISGHVSLFWYQQALGQGPEFLTYFQNEAQLDKSGLPSDRFFAERPEGSVSTLKIQRTQQEDSAVYLCASSAATGVARTQYFGPGTRLLVL.

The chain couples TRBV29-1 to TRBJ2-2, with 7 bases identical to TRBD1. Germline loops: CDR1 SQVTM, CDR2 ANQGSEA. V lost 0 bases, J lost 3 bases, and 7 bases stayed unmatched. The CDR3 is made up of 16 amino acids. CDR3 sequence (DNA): TGCAGCGTTGAAGATCCCGACAGGGTGGACACCGGGGAGCTGTTTTTT. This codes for CSVEDPDRVDTGELFF.